This T cell receptor beta chain was profiled in a study of blood T cell repertoires in COVID-19 (dated by TCRdb to 2019 to 2021). The study in broad terms: Samples covering the acute and convalescent phases of COVID-19 were provided by collaborators in the United States, Italy and Spain. The material from the prospective study consisted of cDNA or gDNA derived from T cells, B-cell-depleted T cells, or PBMCs. The dataset comprised deeply sampled blood TCRbeta repertoires from subjects exposed to, actively infected with, or recovered from COVID-19. A freely available public database, intended as a resource for researchers studying the immune response to SARS-CoV-2, is where the repertoires were released. Samples came from the ongoing ImmuneRACE study (first 160 participants) plus 1,254 subjects from 6 global collaborators. Sample metadata almost always included a de-identified subject ID, COVID-19 status, age in years and sex. Where available, HLA class I and class II types were obtained from metadata supplied by the sample provider rather than from assay-based typing. What the study reported, not specific to this receptor: The amount of clinical and demographic metadata varied by source and participant and was provided uncurated.

Whole blood was collected in K2EDTA tubes by collaborating institutions according to the institutions' own protocols. For TCRbeta analysis, collaborators shipped samples as frozen whole blood, isolated PBMCs, or DNA extracted from either of those sample types. From the cysteine through the phenylalanine, the CDR3 covers 18 amino acids. Only CDR3 DNA remains: 54 bases, in frame from the first base. Sequences SGHRS (CDR1) and YFSETQ (CDR2) are obtained from the germline V gene. Germline trimming: 4 bases from V, 3 bases from J; junction bases outside gene matches: 13. Worth noting for this clone: Its antigen has not been determined. It has no much larger one-base neighbor in the sample; base qualities were not kept.

TCRbeta CDR3 regions were amplified from genomic DNA by means of the immunoSEQ Assay, a bias-controlled multiplex PCR. On the study's bioinformatics: The number of nucleated cells in each sample was estimated by amplification of reference gene primers within the assay. To quantify the absolute abundance of each unique TCRbeta CDR3 rearrangement, sequence reads were collapsed and filtered. Productive Simpson clonality was computed per sample as the square root of Simpson's diversity index over productive rearrangements. Here the immuneACCESS table is served through TCRdb, limited to in-frame sequences with V and J called. Missing clones are a known gap in these copies; in checked studies unresolved V genes cover under half, and the rest lacks a known reason. That table furnishes V, J and clone size, whereas the DNA furnished D and trimming. A total of 130,000 to 150,000 clones appear in this sample, 81% of them only once. The ten largest clones add up to more than 6.5% of the sample.

This receptor was taken from a human donor in a cohort sampled during active COVID-19. The source material was peripheral blood. The rearranged segments are TRBV5-1 and TRBJ2-5, and 12 junctional nucleotides match TRBD2. The CDR3: CASSPGASGRASEETQYF. The DNA sequence is as follows: TGCGCCAGCAGCCCCGGGGCTAGCGGGAGGGCGTCAGAAGAGACCCAGTACTTC.